The 4 T cell receptor beta chains below come from one sample, sequenced in a study of cytomegalovirus exposure and HLA in healthy donors. With 60 Vbeta and 13 Jbeta primers, the PCR was carried out. Data came from immunoSEQ multiplex PCR; TCRdb stores just in-frame clones and leaves some out. The sample has some 110,000 clones, around 70% seen once. The sample was PBMCs. The origin of the receptors is a man aged 30 to 45 in good health and CMV-seronegative.

This clone was observed a handful of times. The V gene is TRBV19, the J gene TRBJ2-3, with a possible D match to TRBD1 (5 bases). Trimming took off 10 bases at V and 1 base at J, with 12 bases between the two ends. The CDR3 length is 13 residues. Per germline, CDR1 LNHDA and CDR2 SQIVND (reference sequence). The CDR3, as DNA: TGTGCCACATCAGGGATCCGCACAGATACGCAGTATTTT. Translation gives CATSGIRTDTQYF. Full variable domain (outside the CDR3, taken from reference TRBV19 and TRBJ2-3): DGGITQSPKYLFRKEGQNVTLSCEQNLNHDAMYWYRQDPGQGLRLIYYSQIVNDFQKGDIAEGYSVSREKKESFPLTVTSAQKNPTAFYLCATSGIRTDTQYFGPGTRLTVL.

The rearrangement links TRBV4-3 to TRBJ2-1; D is perhaps TRBD1 (5 bases). CDR3 length: 16 residues. Trimming pared 0 bases from V and 2 bases from J, leaving 11 bases between. Germline V gene sequence: CDR1 LGHNA, CDR2 YSLEER. The CDR3 DNA reads as TGCGCCAGCAGCCAAGATCCCAGGGTTCCCTACAATGAGCAGTTCTTC. Its protein is CASSQDPRVPYNEQFF.

The chain joins TRBV4-3 to TRBJ2-1; 8 nucleotides match TRBD2. In germline, CDR1 is LGHNA, CDR2 YSLEER. There are 17 residues in the CDR3. V trimming: 0 bases; J trimming: 5 bases; junction bases outside the gene matches: 9. For the CDR3, the DNA is TGCGCCAGCAGCCAAGATCACAGCGGGAGATTAAACAATGAGCAGTTCTTC. This codes for CASSQDHSGRLNNEQFF.

The CDR3 region is CASRKGGAGTEAFF. The CDR3 DNA is TGTGCCAGCAGGAAAGGGGGCGCAGGAACTGAAGCTTTCTTT. This rearrangement joins TRBV6-1 to TRBJ1-1; 7 bases match TRBD1. Germline trimming cut 6 bases from V and 5 bases from J; bases unmatched to any gene: 9. This CDR3 has 14 residues. Looked up from germline, CDR1 is MNHNS and CDR2 is SASEGT.